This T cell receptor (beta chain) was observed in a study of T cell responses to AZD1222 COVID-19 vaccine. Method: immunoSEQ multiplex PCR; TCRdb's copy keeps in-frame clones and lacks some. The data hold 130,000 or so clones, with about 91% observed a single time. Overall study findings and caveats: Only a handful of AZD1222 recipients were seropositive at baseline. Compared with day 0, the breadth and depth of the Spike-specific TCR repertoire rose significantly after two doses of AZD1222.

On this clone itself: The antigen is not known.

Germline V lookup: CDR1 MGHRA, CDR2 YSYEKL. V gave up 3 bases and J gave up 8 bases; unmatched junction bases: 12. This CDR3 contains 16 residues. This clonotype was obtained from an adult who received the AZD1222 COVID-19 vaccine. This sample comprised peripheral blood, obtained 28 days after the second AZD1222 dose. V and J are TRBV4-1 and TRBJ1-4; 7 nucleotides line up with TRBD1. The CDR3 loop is CASSHSITGVEEKLFF. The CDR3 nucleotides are TGCGCCAGCAGCCACTCCATCACAGGGGTAGAGGAAAAACTGTTTTTT.